This T cell receptor (beta chain) was captured in a study of radiation and T cells in renal cell carcinoma. Sample time point: blood 4 weeks post-SBRT, at nephrectomy. Sample treatment: 15 Gy SBRT to primary tumor, nephrectomy 4 weeks later. Nephrectomy followed 15 Gy stereotactic body radiation by 4 weeks. In regard to this clone: Its antigen is unidentified.

Using immunoSEQ multiplex PCR, the repertoire was profiled, and TCRdb retains in-frame clones only, with some absent. This sample yields about 77,000 clones, of which around four fifths are seen a single time; more than 2% belongs to the top ten. General study findings and limits: Without pretreatment biopsies, baseline tumor clonotype presence was undetermined.

This clonotype was obtained from a woman aged 55-75 years with renal cell carcinoma. The sample consisted of blood, taken from a patient whose treatment included radiotherapy and nephrectomy.

CDR3 bases: TGTGCCAGCAGCTTAGTTTCCGGGACGATGGATGGCTACACCTTC. Amino acids: CASSLVSGTMDGYTF. The rearrangement uses TRBV7-3 and TRBJ1-2; a weak D match, TRBD1 (5 bases). Germline V CDR1 and CDR2: SGHTA, FQGTGA. This CDR3 region has 15 residues. Trimming took 2 bases from V and 6 from J, leaving 16 bases between them.